The entry below describes one TCR beta chain. TCRdb's table, derived via immunoSEQ multiplex PCR, lists solely in-frame clones and lacks some. The sample yields 35,000 to 50,000 clones, less than 70% seen once. This sample is part of a study of blood T cell repertoires in COVID-19. About the research overall: Samples representing acute and convalescent COVID-19 were sourced from the United States, Italy and Spain.

Input material: peripheral blood. The TCR was taken from a man of 80 years or more with acute or convalescent COVID-19.

The CDR3 sequence is CSVGAQSGANVLTF. The CDR3 DNA follows: TGCAGCGTTGGGGCGCAGTCTGGGGCCAACGTCCTGACTTTC. The chain has TRBV29-1 and TRBJ2-6; D unclear. This CDR3 comprises 14 residues. V was shortened by 4 bases and J by 1 base, with 8 bases between the two germline ends. Germline V CDR1 and CDR2: SQVTM, ANQGSEA.